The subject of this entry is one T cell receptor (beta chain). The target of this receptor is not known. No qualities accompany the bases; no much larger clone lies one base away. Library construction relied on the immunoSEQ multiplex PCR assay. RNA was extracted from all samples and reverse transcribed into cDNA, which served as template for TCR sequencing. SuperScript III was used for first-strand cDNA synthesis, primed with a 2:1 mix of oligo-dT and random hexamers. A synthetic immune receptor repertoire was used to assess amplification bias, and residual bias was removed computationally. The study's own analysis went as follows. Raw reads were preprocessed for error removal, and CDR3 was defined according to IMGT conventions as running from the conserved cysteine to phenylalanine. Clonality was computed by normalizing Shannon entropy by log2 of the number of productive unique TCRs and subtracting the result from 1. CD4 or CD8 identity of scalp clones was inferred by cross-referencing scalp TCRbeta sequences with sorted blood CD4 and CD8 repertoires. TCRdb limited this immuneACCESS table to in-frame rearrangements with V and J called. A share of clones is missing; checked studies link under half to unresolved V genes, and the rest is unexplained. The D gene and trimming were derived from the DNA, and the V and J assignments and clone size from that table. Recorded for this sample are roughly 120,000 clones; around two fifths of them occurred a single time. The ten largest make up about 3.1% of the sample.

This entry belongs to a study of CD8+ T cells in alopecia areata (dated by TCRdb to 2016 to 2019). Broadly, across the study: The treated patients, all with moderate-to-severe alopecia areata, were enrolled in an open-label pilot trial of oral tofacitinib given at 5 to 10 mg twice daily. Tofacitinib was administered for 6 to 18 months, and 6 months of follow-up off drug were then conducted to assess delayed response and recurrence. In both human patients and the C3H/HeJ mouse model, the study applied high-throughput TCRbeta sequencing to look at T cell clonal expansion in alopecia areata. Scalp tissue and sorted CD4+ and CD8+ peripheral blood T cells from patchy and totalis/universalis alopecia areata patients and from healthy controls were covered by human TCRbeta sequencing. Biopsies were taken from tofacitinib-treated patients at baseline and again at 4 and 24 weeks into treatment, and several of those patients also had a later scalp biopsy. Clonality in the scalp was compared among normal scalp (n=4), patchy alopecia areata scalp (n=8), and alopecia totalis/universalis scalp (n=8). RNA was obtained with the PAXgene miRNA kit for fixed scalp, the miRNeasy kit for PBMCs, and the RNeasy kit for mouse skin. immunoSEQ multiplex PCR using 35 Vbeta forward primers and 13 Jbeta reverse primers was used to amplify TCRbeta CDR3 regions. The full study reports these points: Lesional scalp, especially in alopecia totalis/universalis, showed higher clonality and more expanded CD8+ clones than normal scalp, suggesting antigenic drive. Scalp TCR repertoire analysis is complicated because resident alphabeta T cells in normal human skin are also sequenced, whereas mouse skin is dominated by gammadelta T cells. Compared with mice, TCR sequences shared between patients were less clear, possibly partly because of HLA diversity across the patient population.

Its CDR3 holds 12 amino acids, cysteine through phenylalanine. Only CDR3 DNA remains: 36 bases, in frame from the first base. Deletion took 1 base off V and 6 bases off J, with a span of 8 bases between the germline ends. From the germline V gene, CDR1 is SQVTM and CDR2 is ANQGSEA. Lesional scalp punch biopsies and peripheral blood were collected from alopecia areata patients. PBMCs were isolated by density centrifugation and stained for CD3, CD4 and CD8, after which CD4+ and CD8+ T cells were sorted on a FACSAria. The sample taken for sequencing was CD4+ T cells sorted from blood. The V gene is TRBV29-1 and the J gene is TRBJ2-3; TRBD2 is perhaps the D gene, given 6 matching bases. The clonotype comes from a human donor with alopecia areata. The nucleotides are TGCAGCGTTGAAGTCGCGGGGGATACGCAGTATTTT. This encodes CSVEVAGDTQYF.